The clone carrying this T cell receptor beta chain was detected many times. A single record per CDR3 protein comes from TCRdb applying MiXCR to the multiplex PCR reads. The sample records around 250,000 distinct CDR3 sequences, less than 40% being singletons. Samples came from axillary lymph nodes draining the breast cancer. This record belongs to a study of breast tumors, draining lymph nodes, adjacent tissues. CDR1 and CDR2 (germline): SGHTA, FQGNSA. The V and J ends lost 1 base and 4 bases respectively, with 22 bases between them. This CDR3 contains 18 residues. The sequenced material came from axillary lymph node tissue. The chain carries TRBV7-2 and TRBJ2-5; possibly TRBD1 or TRBD2 for D (6 bases each). This receptor was obtained from a female donor with breast cancer. Some clones in this sample may be carry-over from other donors' samples. This CDR3 is CASSLEGGVTGGIETQYF. In DNA form, the CDR3 reads TGTGCCAGCAGCTTAGAAGGAGGGGTGACAGGAGGCATAGAGACCCAGTACTTC.